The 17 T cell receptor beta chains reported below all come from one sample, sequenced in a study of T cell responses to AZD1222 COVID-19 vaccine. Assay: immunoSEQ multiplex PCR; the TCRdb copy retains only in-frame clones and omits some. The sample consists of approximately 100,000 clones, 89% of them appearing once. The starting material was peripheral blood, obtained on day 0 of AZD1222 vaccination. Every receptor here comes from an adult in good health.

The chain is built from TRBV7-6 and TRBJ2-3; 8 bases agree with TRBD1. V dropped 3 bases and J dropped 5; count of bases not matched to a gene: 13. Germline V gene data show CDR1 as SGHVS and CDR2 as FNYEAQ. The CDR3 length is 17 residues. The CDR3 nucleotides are TGTGCCAGCAGCTTTGGGATAGGACAGGGACGGGGAGATACGCAGTATTTT. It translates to CASSFGIGQGRGDTQYF. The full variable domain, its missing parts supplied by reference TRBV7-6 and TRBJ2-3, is GAGVSQSPRYKVTKRGQDVALRCDPISGHVSLYWYRQALGQGPEFLTYFNYEAQQDKSGLPNDRFSAERPEGSISTLTIQRTEQRDSAMYRCASSFGIGQGRGDTQYFGPGTRLTVL.

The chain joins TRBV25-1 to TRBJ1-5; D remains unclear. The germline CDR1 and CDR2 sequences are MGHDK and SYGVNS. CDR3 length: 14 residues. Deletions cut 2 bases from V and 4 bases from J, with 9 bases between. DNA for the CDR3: TGTGCCAGCAGTGAAGGTGGGGAAAATCAGCCCCAGCATTTT. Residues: CASSEGGENQPQHF.

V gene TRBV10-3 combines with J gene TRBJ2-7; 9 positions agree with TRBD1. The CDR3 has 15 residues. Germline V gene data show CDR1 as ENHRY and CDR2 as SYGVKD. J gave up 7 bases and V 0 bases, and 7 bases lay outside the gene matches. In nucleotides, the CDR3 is TGTGCCATCAGTGAGTCGAAGGACAGGGGAACGGAGCAGTACTTC. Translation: CAISESKDRGTEQYF.

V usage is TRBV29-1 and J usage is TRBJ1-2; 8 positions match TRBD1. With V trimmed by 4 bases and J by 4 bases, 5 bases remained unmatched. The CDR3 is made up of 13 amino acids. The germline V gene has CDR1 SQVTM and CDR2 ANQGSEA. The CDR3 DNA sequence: TGCAGCGTTGTTGACAGGGGAGGCTATGGCTACACCTTC. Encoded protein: CSVVDRGGYGYTF.

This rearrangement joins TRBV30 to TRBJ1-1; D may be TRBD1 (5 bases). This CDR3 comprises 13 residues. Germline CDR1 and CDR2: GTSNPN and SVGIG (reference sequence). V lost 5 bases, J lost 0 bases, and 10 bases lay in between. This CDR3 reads CAWDQGLNTEAFF. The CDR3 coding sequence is TGTGCCTGGGATCAGGGCCTGAACACTGAAGCTTTCTTT.

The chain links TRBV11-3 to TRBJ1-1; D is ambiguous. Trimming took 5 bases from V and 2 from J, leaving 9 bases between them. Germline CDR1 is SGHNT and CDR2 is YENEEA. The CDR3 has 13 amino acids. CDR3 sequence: CASSPGPNTEAFF. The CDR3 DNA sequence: TGTGCCAGCAGCCCCGGGCCTAACACTGAAGCTTTCTTT.

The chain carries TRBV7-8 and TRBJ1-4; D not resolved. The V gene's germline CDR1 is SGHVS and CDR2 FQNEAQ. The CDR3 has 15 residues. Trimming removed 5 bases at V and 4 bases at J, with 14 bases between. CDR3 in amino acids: CASSLTSPFNEKLFF. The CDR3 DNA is TGTGCCAGCAGCCTAACCTCGCCATTTAATGAAAAACTGTTTTTT.

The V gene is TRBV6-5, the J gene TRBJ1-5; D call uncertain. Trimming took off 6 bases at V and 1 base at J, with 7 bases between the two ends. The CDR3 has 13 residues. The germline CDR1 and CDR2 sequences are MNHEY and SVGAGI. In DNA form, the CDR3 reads TGTGCCAGCAGCTTGGGCAGCAATCAGCCCCAGCATTTT. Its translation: CASSLGSNQPQHF.

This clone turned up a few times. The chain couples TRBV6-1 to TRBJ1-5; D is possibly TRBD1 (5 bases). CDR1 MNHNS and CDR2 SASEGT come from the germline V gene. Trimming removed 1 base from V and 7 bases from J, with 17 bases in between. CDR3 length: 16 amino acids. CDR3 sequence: CASSEDLIGGWQPQHF. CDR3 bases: TGTGCCAGCAGTGAAGATCTCATCGGGGGTTGGCAGCCCCAGCATTTT.

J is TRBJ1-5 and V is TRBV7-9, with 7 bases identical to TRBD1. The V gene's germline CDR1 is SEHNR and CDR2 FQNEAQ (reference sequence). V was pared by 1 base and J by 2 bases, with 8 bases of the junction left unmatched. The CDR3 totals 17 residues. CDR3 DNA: TGTGCCAGCAGCTTAGATCTCACCGGACAGGGCAATCAGCCCCAGCATTTT. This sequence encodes CASSLDLTGQGNQPQHF.

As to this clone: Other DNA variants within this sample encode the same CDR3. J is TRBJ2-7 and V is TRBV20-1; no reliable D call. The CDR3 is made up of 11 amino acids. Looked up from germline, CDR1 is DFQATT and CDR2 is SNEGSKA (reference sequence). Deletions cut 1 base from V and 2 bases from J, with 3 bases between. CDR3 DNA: TGCAGTGCTAGAGGGACCTACGAGCAGTACTTC. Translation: CSARGTYEQYF.

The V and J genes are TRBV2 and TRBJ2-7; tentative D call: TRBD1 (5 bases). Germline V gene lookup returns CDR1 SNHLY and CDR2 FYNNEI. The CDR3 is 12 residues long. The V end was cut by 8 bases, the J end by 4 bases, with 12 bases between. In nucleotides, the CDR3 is TGTGCCAGCTCAGAAGGGGCGTACGAGCAGTACTTC. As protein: CASSEGAYEQYF.

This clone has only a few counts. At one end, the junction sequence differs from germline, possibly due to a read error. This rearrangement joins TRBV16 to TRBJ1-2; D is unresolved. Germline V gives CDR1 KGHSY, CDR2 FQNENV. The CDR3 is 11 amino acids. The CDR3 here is CASSPGDGFTF. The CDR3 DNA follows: TGTGCCAGCAGCCCCGGAGATGGCTTCACCTTC.

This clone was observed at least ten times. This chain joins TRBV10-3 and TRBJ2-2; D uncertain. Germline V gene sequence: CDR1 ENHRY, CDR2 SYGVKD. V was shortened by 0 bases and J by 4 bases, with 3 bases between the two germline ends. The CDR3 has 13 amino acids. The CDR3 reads CAISESGTGELFF. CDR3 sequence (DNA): TGTGCCATCAGTGAGTCCGGCACCGGGGAGCTGTTTTTT.

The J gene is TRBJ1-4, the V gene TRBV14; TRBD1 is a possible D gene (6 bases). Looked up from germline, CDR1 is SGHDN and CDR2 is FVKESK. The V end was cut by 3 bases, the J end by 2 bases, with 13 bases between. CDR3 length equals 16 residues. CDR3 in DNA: TGTGCCAGCAGCCATTTGCCGGGGGCGACTAATGAAAAACTGTTTTTT. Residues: CASSHLPGATNEKLFF.

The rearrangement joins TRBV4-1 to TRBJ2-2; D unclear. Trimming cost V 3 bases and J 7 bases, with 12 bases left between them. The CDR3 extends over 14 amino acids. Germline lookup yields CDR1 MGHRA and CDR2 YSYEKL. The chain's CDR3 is CASSQYSGGGELFF. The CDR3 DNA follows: TGCGCCAGCAGCCAGTACAGTGGTGGCGGGGAGCTGTTTTTT.

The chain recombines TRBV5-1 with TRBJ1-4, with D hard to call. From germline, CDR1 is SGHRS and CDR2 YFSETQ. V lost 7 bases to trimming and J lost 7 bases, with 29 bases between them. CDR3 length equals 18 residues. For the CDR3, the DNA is TGCGCCAGCGAGTTTGACCCCCAGAACAGAAATCCATTTGAAAAACTGTTTTTT. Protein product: CASEFDPQNRNPFEKLFF.